This entry features one TCR beta chain sequence. The antigen is unknown. This CDR3 region has 16 residues. The J segment lost 5 bases and the V segment lost 1 base, leaving 7 bases of the junction unmatched. Germline V CDR1 and CDR2: SGHTA, FQGTGA. The data originate from a study of cytomegalovirus exposure and HLA in healthy donors. General study findings and limits: In a later analysis, most CMV-associated TCR beta chains appeared HLA-restricted. Most TCR beta V segments were productive about 87% or about 30% of the time in an earlier analysis. Among TCR beta chains, those listed as cytomegalovirus-associated numbered over 150. Indistinguishable V segments, including TRBV6-2 and TRBV6-3, were excluded.

Primers for the PCR totalled 60 Vbeta and 13 Jbeta. Some clones are missing from TCRdb's copy, which holds only in-frame ones; the method was immunoSEQ multiplex PCR. The sample holds about 85,000 clones, approximately 80% seen once. The genes are TRBV7-3 and TRBJ2-3; 9 bases match TRBD2. Sequencing was carried out using PBMCs. The clonotype originates from a woman aged 50 to 60 in good health and CMV-seropositive. CDR3 nucleotide sequence: TGTGCCAGCAGCTTAAGCGCGGGGGGGCTGGGAGATACGCAGTATTTT. Translating it yields CASSLSAGGLGDTQYF.